The rows below give T cell receptor beta chains drawn from one sample of a study of blood T cell repertoires in COVID-19. The data were produced by immunoSEQ multiplex PCR, yet TCRdb's version contains in-frame clones alone and is incomplete. The sample shows roughly 190,000 clones, 82% of them seen only once. The sequenced sample was PBMCs or T cells enriched from blood (not recorded which). The source of these receptors is a woman aged 55-75 years with acute COVID-19. CDR3s include the opening cysteine and the closing phenylalanine or tryptophan. Fields, in order: V gene, J gene, CDR3 protein.

V gene: TRBV3-1/TRBV3-2
J gene: TRBJ1-4
CDR3 protein: CASSQGPETGANEKLFF

V gene: TRBV4-3
J gene: TRBJ2-3
CDR3 protein: CASSSGLGASTDTQYF

V gene: TRBV7-6
J gene: TRBJ2-1
CDR3 protein: CASSSRLLAGVYNEQFF

V gene: TRBV25-1
J gene: TRBJ1-1
CDR3 protein: CASSDGTEAFF

V gene: TRBV2
J gene: TRBJ2-5
CDR3 protein: CATRRGQPQETQYF

V gene: TRBV12-3/TRBV12-4
J gene: TRBJ1-2
CDR3 protein: CASSARLAGYTF

V gene: TRBV27
J gene: TRBJ2-1
CDR3 protein: CASSLGLLRQGGNEQFF

V gene: TRBV7-2
J gene: TRBJ2-4
CDR3 protein: CASSPRRREGKAKNIQYF

V gene: TRBV28
J gene: TRBJ1-5
CDR3 protein: CASSLWGSDQPQHF

V gene: TRBV5-6
J gene: TRBJ2-7
CDR3 protein: CASTPLMGAGPYEQYF

V gene: TRBV30
J gene: TRBJ1-1
CDR3 protein: CAWSVSSGRTEAFF

V gene: TRBV5-1
J gene: TRBJ1-2
CDR3 protein: CASSPPGNYGYTF

V gene: TRBV4-3
J gene: TRBJ1-5
CDR3 protein: CASSQEWDRVGNQPQHF

V gene: TRBV5-1
J gene: TRBJ1-2
CDR3 protein: CASSPMMTANYGYTF

V gene: TRBV5-1
J gene: TRBJ1-1
CDR3 protein: CASSLQTGMNTEAFF

V gene: TRBV23-1
J gene: TRBJ2-2
CDR3 protein: CASSQGRGLVRAGELFF

V gene: TRBV27
J gene: TRBJ2-6
CDR3 protein: CASSVRAGANVLTF

V gene: TRBV5-1
J gene: TRBJ1-2
CDR3 protein: CASSSRMTGNYGYTF

V gene: TRBV6-2/TRBV6-3
J gene: TRBJ2-6
CDR3 protein: CASSYRVWETGANVLTF

V gene: TRBV6-5
J gene: TRBJ1-2
CDR3 protein: CASSYDSNYGYTF

V gene: TRBV7-9
J gene: TRBJ2-4
CDR3 protein: CASSPENIQYF

V gene: TRBV24-1
J gene: TRBJ2-2
CDR3 protein: CATSHWRVLNTGELFF

V gene: TRBV5-4
J gene: TRBJ1-2
CDR3 protein: CASTRQGGYGYTF

V gene: TRBV5-5
J gene: TRBJ2-7
CDR3 protein: CASSLGGTLDYEQYF

V gene: TRBV2
J gene: TRBJ1-6
CDR3 protein: CASRGQVESPLHF

V gene: TRBV3-1/TRBV3-2
J gene: TRBJ2-1
CDR3 protein: CASSQDLGTYNEQFF

V gene: TRBV6-2/TRBV6-3
J gene: TRBJ1-6
CDR3 protein: CASSRRDREDSPLHF

V gene: TRBV19
J gene: TRBJ2-3
CDR3 protein: CASSIVGRGQAPTQYF

V gene: TRBV7-2
J gene: TRBJ1-6
CDR3 protein: CASSSITGDSSYNSPLHF

V gene: TRBV5-1
J gene: TRBJ1-3
CDR3 protein: CASSLQGSGNTIYF

V gene: TRBV4-2
J gene: TRBJ2-2
CDR3 protein: CASSQDGGGYTGELFF

V gene: TRBV18
J gene: TRBJ1-6
CDR3 protein: CASSPGQPDPPLHF

V gene: TRBV4-3
J gene: TRBJ1-2
CDR3 protein: CASSQERRGGYGYTF

V gene: TRBV6-2/TRBV6-3
J gene: TRBJ1-2
CDR3 protein: CASSYYRDHTF

V gene: TRBV6-2/TRBV6-3
J gene: TRBJ1-6
CDR3 protein: CASSYSPGYYNSPLHF

V gene: TRBV5-6
J gene: TRBJ2-7
CDR3 protein: CASSPLSRGDEQYF

V gene: TRBV19
J gene: TRBJ2-3
CDR3 protein: CASSLSGERTDTQYF

V gene: TRBV4-3
J gene: TRBJ1-3
CDR3 protein: CASSQAPIPGNTIYF

V gene: TRBV9
J gene: TRBJ1-1
CDR3 protein: CASSVDRLNTEAFF

V gene: TRBV2
J gene: TRBJ1-2
CDR3 protein: CASSAGQSLNYGYTF

V gene: TRBV5-1
J gene: TRBJ1-4
CDR3 protein: CASSLGGTPNEKLFF

V gene: TRBV5-6
J gene: TRBJ2-5
CDR3 protein: CASSLVGVSETQYF

V gene: TRBV2
J gene: TRBJ2-3
CDR3 protein: CASSERILAGGHTDTQYF

V gene: TRBV29-1
J gene: TRBJ1-2
CDR3 protein: CSVEVGGGYGYTF

V gene: TRBV2
J gene: TRBJ2-7
CDR3 protein: CASTLSSYEQYF

V gene: TRBV30
J gene: TRBJ1-2
CDR3 protein: CAWSGRQGYVYGYTF

V gene: TRBV27
J gene: TRBJ1-6
CDR3 protein: CASRAGVTNSPLHF

V gene: TRBV5-1
J gene: TRBJ2-1
CDR3 protein: CASSPPAGPGDEQFF